This T cell receptor beta chain was retrieved from a study of Graves' ophthalmopathy and Graves' hyperthyroidism. Study as a whole: The study drew peripheral blood at initial diagnosis, before any treatment.

This clonotype was picked up many times. Hyperthyroidism patients, all newly diagnosed, had under 2 months' duration and ages of 18 to 65. Other autoimmune diseases, uncontrolled infections, pregnancy and lactation each led to patient exclusion. RNA transcripts served as template for amplifying TCR beta CDR3 sequences. The library came from an HTBI-primed first-round RT-PCR and a second-round multiplex PCR. TCRdb called the multiplex PCR reads again in MiXCR, with one record for every CDR3 protein. The sample shows about 25,000 distinct CDR3 sequences, about 50% of them seen only once. V shed 9 bases and J 1 base; nucleotides not matched to a gene: 11. The CDR3 covers 15 residues. Germline V gene data show CDR1 as LNHDA and CDR2 as SQIVND (reference sequence).

The sequence was obtained from an adult woman with stable Graves' hyperthyroidism. The rearrangement uses TRBV19 and TRBJ2-5, with 7 bases matching TRBD1. Source material: peripheral blood. In DNA form, the CDR3 reads TGTGCCAGCAAGATCCGGGACAGCGTCCAAGAGACCCAGTACTTC. Amino acid sequence: CASKIRDSVQETQYF.